Each of the 24 T cell receptor beta chains below was sequenced from the same sample in a study of T-cell reconstitution after alpha-beta-depleted transplantation in children. The TCRbeta library incorporated unique molecular identifiers. TCRdb reprocessed the PCR reads with MiXCR, giving one entry per CDR3 protein. Of about 500,000 distinct CDR3 sequences listed, 32% are singletons. This material consisted of PBMCs from the stem cell graft donor, taken from the stem cell graft. Source of these receptors: a human donor who donated a stem cell graft to a child with aplastic anemia.

The sample holds a few counts of this clonotype. This chain links TRBV29-1 with TRBJ1-2, with unresolved D. The CDR3 runs 10 residues. The ends were cut back, 3 bases at V and 8 bases at J, with 7 bases in the middle. Germline loops: CDR1 SQVTM, CDR2 ANQGSEA. The CDR3 protein is CSVDISGYTF. As DNA, the CDR3 is TGCAGCGTTGACATCAGCGGCTACACCTTC.

J is TRBJ2-2 and V is TRBV5-4; 7 nucleotides agree with TRBD1. The CDR3 has 16 amino acids. CDR1 and CDR2 from the germline V gene are SGHNT and YYREEE (reference sequence). Trimming at V came to 0 bases and at J to 1 base, leaving 3 bases not matched to a gene. The CDR3 reads CASSLVNRGNTGELFF. CDR3 DNA: TGTGCCAGCAGCTTGGTGAACAGGGGGAACACCGGGGAGCTGTTTTTT.

V is TRBV5-1 and J is TRBJ2-1; 15 bases map to TRBD2. The CDR3 loop spans 17 amino acids. With 2 bases clipped from V and 4 bases from J, the junction kept 4 bases outside the gene matches. Germline assignment: CDR1 SGHRS and CDR2 YFSETQ. CDR3 residues: CASSLGLAGGTYNEQFF. Here the CDR3 DNA reads TGCGCCAGCAGCTTAGGACTAGCGGGAGGGACGTACAATGAGCAGTTCTTC.

The chain carries TRBV4-3 and TRBJ1-1; D might be TRBD1 (6 bases). CDR3 length: 14 amino acids. Trimming took off 5 bases at V and 1 base at J, with 11 bases between the two ends. The germline gives CDR1 LGHNA, CDR2 YSLEER. The CDR3 DNA reads TGCGCCAGCAGCGCACAGGGAGAGAACACTGAAGCTTTCTTT. Encoded protein: CASSAQGENTEAFF.

This clonotype has a handful of counts. The rearrangement links TRBV29-1 to TRBJ2-1; D possibly uses TRBD1 or TRBD2 (6 bases each). Germline CDR1 SQVTM, CDR2 ANQGSEA. Trimming cost V 6 bases and J 5 bases, with 20 bases left between them. This CDR3 is 15 amino acids long. The chain's CDR3 is CSVWGAVDGDNEQFF. For the CDR3, the DNA is TGCAGCGTCTGGGGGGCCGTGGATGGGGACAATGAGCAGTTCTTC.

This clonotype came up once. One junction end does not reproduce the germline sequence, and a read error may be involved. The chain joins TRBV29-1 to TRBJ2-4; D is unclear. The CDR3 extends over 15 amino acids. Germline CDR1 reads SQVTM; CDR2 reads ANQGSEA. CDR3 DNA: TGCAGCGTCGCCGTGGGTCTCGTCGCCAAAAACATGCAGTACTTC. Translating it yields CSVAVGLVAKNMQYF.

This clonotype showed up just a few times. The chain employs TRBV29-1 and TRBJ2-7; D remains unclear. Trimming left V 4 bases short and J 4 bases short, with 11 bases between. Germline CDR1 reads SQVTM; CDR2 reads ANQGSEA. The CDR3 is 12 amino acids. CDR3 in DNA: TGCAGCGTTGCCGACGGGCCATACGAGCAGTACTTC. Its translation is CSVADGPYEQYF.

The chain combines TRBV6-2 or TRBV6-3 with TRBJ1-1; D remains unclear. Trimming pared 4 bases from V and 5 bases from J, leaving 8 bases between. This CDR3 comprises 12 residues. Germline V gene data show CDR1 as MNHEY and CDR2 as SVGEGT. The CDR3 here is CASSFLRTEAFF. The CDR3 region has the DNA TGTGCCAGCAGTTTCTTACGGACTGAAGCTTTCTTT.

This clonotype was seen a handful of times. The chain employs TRBV7-2 and TRBJ2-7; possibly TRBD1 for D (7 bases). Germline CDR1 reads SGHTA; CDR2 reads FQGNSA. Trimming cost V 6 bases and J 6 bases, with 18 bases left between them. The CDR3 is made up of 14 amino acids. CDR3 residues: CASRPGGAGTEQYF. CDR3 bases: TGTGCCAGCAGACCAGGGGGAGCGGGCACCGAGCAGTACTTC.

V gene TRBV20-1 combines with J gene TRBJ2-2; D perhaps matches TRBD1 (6 bases). This CDR3 spans 14 amino acids. In germline, CDR1 is DFQATT, CDR2 SNEGSKA (reference sequence). Trimming pared 6 bases from V and 3 bases from J, leaving 14 bases between. As DNA, the CDR3 is TGCAGTGCCCCAAGGGGGATTGACACCGGGGAGCTGTTTTTT. It encodes CSAPRGIDTGELFF.

This chain links TRBV12-3 or TRBV12-4 with TRBJ1-4; TRBD1 might be the D (6 bases). The CDR3 has 14 amino acids. Trimming took 1 base from V and 7 from J, leaving 10 bases between them. The CDR3: CASSLVGGGEKLFF. The DNA of the CDR3 is TGTGCCAGCAGTTTAGTAGGGGGTGGTGAAAAACTGTTTTTT.

This chain connects TRBV20-1 to TRBJ1-4; 7 bases are shared with TRBD1. The CDR3 spans 14 residues. V was pared by 4 bases and J by 5 bases, with 7 bases of the junction left unmatched. Germline V gene data show CDR1 as DFQATT and CDR2 as SNEGSKA (reference sequence). This chain's CDR3 is CSAITGAKNEKLFF. In nucleotides, the CDR3 is TGCAGTGCTATTACAGGGGCGAAGAATGAAAAACTGTTTTTT.

There are a few counts of this clonotype. The chain employs TRBV20-1 and TRBJ2-3; no firm D call. V was clipped by 3 bases and J by 8 bases, with 15 bases between them. The length of the CDR3 is 13 residues. Germline V gene data show CDR1 as DFQATT and CDR2 as SNEGSKA (reference sequence). The CDR3, as DNA: TGCAGTGCTAGGACGTCCTCTGTTGGTACGCAGTATTTT. Its protein product is CSARTSSVGTQYF.

This chain connects TRBV20-1 to TRBJ1-6; D gene ambiguous. Germline V gives CDR1 DFQATT, CDR2 SNEGSKA (reference sequence). Between the trimmed V and J ends, which lost 6 bases and 5 bases, there was a span of 17 bases. This CDR3 has 15 amino acids. CDR3 DNA: TGCAGTGCAGGAGGGCAGATCAACAATAATTCACCCCTCCACTTT. Amino acid sequence: CSAGGQINNNSPLHF.

Only a few counts were recorded for this clonotype. The chain joins TRBV5-1 to TRBJ1-4; D ambiguous. Looked up from germline, CDR1 is SGHRS and CDR2 is YFSETQ. The CDR3 has 15 residues. V gave up 4 bases and J gave up 0 bases, with 10 bases separating them. In nucleotides, the CDR3 is TGCGCCAGCAGCGCGACTCAATCAACTAATGAAAAACTGTTTTTT. Translating gives CASSATQSTNEKLFF.

In this sample, this clonotype turned up a few times. This chain links TRBV12-3 or TRBV12-4 with TRBJ2-1, with TRBD2 identical over 8 bases. V shed 10 bases, J shed 9 bases, and the junction held 14 bases outside the gene matches. The CDR3 loop spans 14 amino acids. CDR3 DNA sequence: TGTGCCACGGCCCTAGAGCGGGAGAGGAGTGAGCAGTTCTTC. Amino acids: CATALERERSEQFF.

This clonotype has more than one count but fewer than ten. CDR3 nucleotide sequence: TGTGCCAGCAGCTCCCGGGACAGGGAAATTAATGGCTACACCTTC. This translates into CASSSRDREINGYTF. The chain carries TRBV5-5 and TRBJ1-2; 9 bases are shared with TRBD1. With V trimmed by 3 bases and J by 6 bases, 9 bases remained unmatched. The CDR3 spans 15 residues. Germline CDR1 SGHKS, CDR2 YYEKEE (reference sequence).

This clonotype was seen only a few times. This chain uses TRBV5-4 with TRBJ2-1, with a weak D call TRBD2 (5 bases). Trimming cost V 3 bases and J 5 bases, with 12 bases left between them. The germline V gene encodes CDR1 SGHNT and CDR2 YYREEE (reference sequence). This CDR3 contains 14 residues. The CDR3 protein is CASSSGTRDNEQFF. The CDR3 coding sequence is TGTGCCAGCAGCTCCGGAACTAGAGACAATGAGCAGTTCTTC.

The chain recombines TRBV19 with TRBJ1-3; D ambiguous. The length of the CDR3 is 14 residues. Trimming stripped 6 bases from V and 0 bases from J, with 9 bases between. Germline CDR1 LNHDA, CDR2 SQIVND (reference sequence). The CDR3 spells CASRATRSGNTIYF. The CDR3 DNA reads as TGTGCCAGTAGGGCCACTCGCTCTGGAAACACCATATATTTT. Together with reference TRBV19 and TRBJ1-3, the CDR3 gives the full variable domain: DGGITQSPKYLFRKEGQNVTLSCEQNLNHDAMYWYRQDPGQGLRLIYYSQIVNDFQKGDIAEGYSVSREKKESFPLTVTSAQKNPTAFYLCASRATRSGNTIYFGEGSWLTVV.

This clonotype was observed a few times. The chain links TRBV20-1 to TRBJ2-5, with a tentative D call TRBD2 (7 bases). The CDR3 has 16 amino acids. Trimming took off 0 bases at V and 4 bases at J, with 18 bases between the two ends. Germline V gene data show CDR1 as DFQATT and CDR2 as SNEGSKA (reference sequence). As DNA, the CDR3 is TGCAGTGCTAGAGAAGGGGGGGTGGGACGTGGAGAGACCCAGTACTTC. It codes for CSAREGGVGRGETQYF.

The chain links TRBV5-1 to TRBJ2-7, with 7 bases that match TRBD2. CDR1 SGHRS and CDR2 YFSETQ come from the germline V gene. The CDR3 totals 16 residues. V lost 4 bases to trimming and J lost 4 bases; unmatched junction nucleotides: 14. The CDR3 DNA sequence: TGCGCCAGCAGCCCCCAAGGTCTAGCGGACATTTACGAGCAGTACTTC. It is translated as CASSPQGLADIYEQYF.

This chain links TRBV2 with TRBJ2-1, with D maybe TRBD1 (6 bases). CDR1 SNHLY and CDR2 FYNNEI come from the germline V gene. Trimming pared 8 bases from V and 10 bases from J, leaving 12 bases between. This CDR3 is built from 11 residues. This CDR3 reads CASWGLREQFF. CDR3 nucleotide sequence: TGTGCCAGCTGGGGGCTCCGAGAGCAGTTCTTC. Full variable domain (rest looked up from reference TRBV2 and TRBJ2-1): EPEVTQTPSHQVTQMGQEVILRCVPISNHLYFYWYRQILGQKVEFLVSFYNNEISEKSEIFDDQFSVERPDGSNFTLKIRSTKLEDSAMYFCASWGLREQFFGPGTRLTVL.

The CDR3 DNA reads as TGTGCCAGCAGCCTAAACCGACAGGGTGAGGATGGCTACACCTTC. Its translation: CASSLNRQGEDGYTF. V is TRBV21-1 and J is TRBJ1-2; the table's D call, TRBD1, has no DNA check behind it. TRBV21-1 is reported as a pseudogene. The CDR3 has 15 residues.

This clonotype occurred once. This rearrangement joins TRBV24-1 to TRBJ2-7; unclear D gene. Trimming cost V 4 bases and J 3 bases, with 6 bases left between them. In germline, CDR1 is KGHDR, CDR2 SFDVKD. This CDR3 has 12 amino acids. Here the CDR3 reads CATSDANYEQYF. The CDR3 DNA is TGTGCCACCAGTGACGCAAACTACGAGCAGTACTTC.